This TCR beta chain stems from a study of cytomegalovirus exposure and HLA in healthy donors. Broader study findings: TCR beta sequences numbering around 15,000 were associated with HLA alleles at 0.05 false discovery rate in a later analysis. Researchers counted 150 to 200 TCR beta chains as cytomegalovirus-associated.

Remarks on this clone: Its cognate antigen is unknown.

Researchers ran the PCR with 60 Vbeta and 13 Jbeta primers. Per the original methods: Later analysis identified 65 million to 80 million unique TCR beta chains, about 12 million shared. Assay: immunoSEQ multiplex PCR; the TCRdb copy retains only in-frame clones and omits some. D and trimming come from the DNA, and the V and J calls and clone size come from that table. This sample yields around 150,000 clones, of which 70% to 85% are seen a single time; 1.8% belongs to the top ten. The CDR3 extends over 15 amino acids. In germline, CDR1 is MNHEY, CDR2 SVGAGI. Trimming cost V 6 bases and J 2 bases, with 14 bases left between them.

This TCR came from a man in his forties in good health and CMV-seronegative. The chain links TRBV6-5 to TRBJ2-1; tentative D call: TRBD1 (6 bases). Material: PBMCs. CDR3 residues: CASRLQGLTYNEQFF. The CDR3 DNA reads as TGTGCCAGCAGACTACAGGGTTTGACCTACAATGAGCAGTTCTTC.